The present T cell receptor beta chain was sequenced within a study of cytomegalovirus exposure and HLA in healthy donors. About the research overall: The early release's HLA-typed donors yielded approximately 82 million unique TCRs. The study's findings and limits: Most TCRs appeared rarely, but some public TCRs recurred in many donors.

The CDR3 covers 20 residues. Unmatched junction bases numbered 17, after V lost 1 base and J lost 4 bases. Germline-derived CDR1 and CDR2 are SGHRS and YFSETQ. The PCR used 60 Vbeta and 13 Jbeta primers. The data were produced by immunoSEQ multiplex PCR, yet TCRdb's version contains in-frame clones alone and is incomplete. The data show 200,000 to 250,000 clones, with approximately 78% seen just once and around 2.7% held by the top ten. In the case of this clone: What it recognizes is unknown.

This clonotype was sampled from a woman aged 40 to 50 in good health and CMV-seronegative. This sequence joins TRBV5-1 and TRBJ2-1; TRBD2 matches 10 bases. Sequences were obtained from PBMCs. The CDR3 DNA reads TGCGCCAGCAGCTTGATCGGGACAGGAGTAGCGGGAGGCCCTTACAATGAGCAGTTCTTC. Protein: CASSLIGTGVAGGPYNEQFF.